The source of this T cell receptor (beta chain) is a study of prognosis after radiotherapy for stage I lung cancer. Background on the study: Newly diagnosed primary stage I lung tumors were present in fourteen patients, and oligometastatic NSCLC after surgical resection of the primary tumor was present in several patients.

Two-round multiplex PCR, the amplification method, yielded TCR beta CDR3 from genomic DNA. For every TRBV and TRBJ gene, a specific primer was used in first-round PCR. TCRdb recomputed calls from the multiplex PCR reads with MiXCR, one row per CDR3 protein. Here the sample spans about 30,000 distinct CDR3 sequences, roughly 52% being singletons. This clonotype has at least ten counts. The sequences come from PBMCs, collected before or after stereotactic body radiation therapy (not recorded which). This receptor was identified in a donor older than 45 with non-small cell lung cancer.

CDR3 sequence: CASSLDRVGKLFF. CDR3 sequence (DNA): TGTGCCAGCAGCTTGGACAGGGTTGGCAAACTGTTTTTT. The V gene is TRBV5-6, the J gene TRBJ1-4; weak D call: TRBD1 (6 bases). Germline V CDR1 and CDR2: SGHDT, YYEEEE. The ends were cut back, 0 bases at V and 11 bases at J, with 11 bases in the middle. The CDR3 runs to 13 residues.